Following are 32 T cell receptor beta chains from one sample sequenced in a study of shared clonotypes between healthy human individuals (dated by TCRdb to the early 2020s). Library creation used the immunoSEQ multiplex PCR assay. The table comes from immuneACCESS by way of TCRdb, which keeps in-frame sequences with V and J called. Part of the clones is missing from these tables; in studies checked, under half for an unresolved V gene and the rest for unknown reasons. The sample yields around 510,000 clones; more than 95% were counted once. Around 0.066% of the sample is in the top ten clones. Sequences were obtained from naive CD4+ T cells sorted from blood. In the paper's terms, the cell subset or site label means: CD45RA+ positively selected. The receptors stem from a woman aged 30 to 39 in good health.

The chain links TRBV19 to TRBJ2-1, with 14 bases aligning to TRBD2. CDR3 length: 18 residues. V shed 3 bases and J 0 bases; nucleotides not matched to a gene: 4. Germline CDR1 LNHDA, CDR2 SQIVND (reference sequence). The CDR3 coding sequence is TGTGCCAGTAGTATGACTAGCGGGAGGGGAAGCTCCTACAATGAGCAGTTCTTC. Its protein is CASSMTSGRGSSYNEQFF.

The chain joins TRBV10-3 to TRBJ2-1, with D uncertain. The V end lost 5 bases, the J end lost 7 bases, and 15 bases lay between the germline ends. The V gene's germline CDR1 is ENHRY and CDR2 SYGVKD. This CDR3 comprises 14 residues. The CDR3 loop is CAISNSQHGNEQFF. CDR3 sequence (DNA): TGTGCCATCAGTAATTCCCAACACGGGAATGAGCAGTTCTTC.

Worth noting for this clone: One end of the junction fails to match germline, which may point to a read error. The gene calls are TRBV29-1 and TRBJ2-7; D call uncertain. The CDR3 runs 12 residues. CDR1 is SQVTM and CDR2 is ANQGSEA in the germline V gene. CDR3 DNA sequence: TGCAGCGTTAGCGAGGAGTCCTCCGAGCAGTACTTC. It encodes CSVSEESSEQYF.

This chain links TRBV2 with TRBJ1-5, with D possibly TRBD1 on 5 matching bases. Trimming left V 5 bases short and J 4 bases short, with 9 bases between. Germline V gives CDR1 SNHLY, CDR2 FYNNEI. The CDR3 runs to 13 residues. CDR3 loop: CASSQTVNQPQHF. The CDR3 nucleotides read TGTGCCAGCAGTCAGACAGTTAATCAGCCCCAGCATTTT.

This clone has only one observation. The V gene is TRBV30, the J gene TRBJ2-3; 7 positions agree with TRBD1. V lost 8 bases and J lost 4; bases outside the gene matches: 3. The germline CDR1 and CDR2 sequences are GTSNPN and SVGIG (reference sequence). The length of the CDR3 is 11 residues. For the CDR3, the DNA is TGTGCCCAGCAGGGGGCAGATACGCAGTATTTT. This codes for CAQQGADTQYF.

CDR3: CASSLKVWRGYNEQFF. The CDR3 nucleotides read TGTGCCAGCAGCTTGAAAGTGTGGAGGGGCTACAATGAGCAGTTCTTC. The chain combines TRBV13 with TRBJ2-1, with D possibly being TRBD2 (6 bases). Trimming stripped 3 bases from V and 3 bases from J, with 15 bases between. The CDR3 totals 16 residues. CDR1 and CDR2 from the germline V gene are PRHDT and FYEKMQ (reference sequence).

The chain has TRBV5-8 and TRBJ2-5; no firm D call. The last part of the DNA fits TRBJ2-7 better; the J call may be wrong. The length of the CDR3 is 13 residues. Per germline, CDR1 SGHTS and CDR2 YDEGEE. For the CDR3, the DNA is TGTGCCAGCAGCTGGACGGAATCCTACGAGCAGTACTTC. Translated: CASSWTESYEQYF.

This clone was detected once. Written as DNA, the CDR3 is TGTGCCAGCAGTCCATATCAGGGAAGTTTGGGATACACTGAAGCTTTCTTT. Protein: CASSPYQGSLGYTEAFF. The chain combines TRBV28 with TRBJ1-1, with D tentatively TRBD1 (5 bases). Trimming took 5 bases from V and 3 from J, leaving 22 bases between them. CDR1 is MDHEN and CDR2 is SYDVKM in the germline V gene. CDR3 length: 17 residues.

V is TRBV5-1 and J is TRBJ2-7; 14 nucleotides line up with TRBD2. Germline CDR1 and CDR2: SGHRS and YFSETQ. With 2 bases clipped from V and 4 bases from J, the junction kept 2 bases outside the gene matches. The CDR3 runs to 15 residues. The CDR3 spells CASSFGTSGSYEQYF. The CDR3, as DNA: TGCGCCAGCAGCTTCGGGACTAGCGGGAGTTACGAGCAGTACTTC.

The V call is TRBV4-1, the J call TRBJ1-4; D unresolved. CDR1 is MGHRA, CDR2 YSYEKL, per germline. The CDR3 runs 13 residues. Trimming shortened V by 0 bases and J by 8 bases, and 7 bases separated the two germline ends. CDR3 loop: CASSQDVREKLFF. The CDR3 DNA reads TGCGCCAGCAGCCAAGATGTCCGGGAAAAACTGTTTTTT.

The chain is built from TRBV6-6 and TRBJ1-5, with D unresolved. The length of the CDR3 is 14 residues. Germline CDR1 MNHNY, CDR2 SVGAGI (reference sequence). V lost 4 bases, J lost 7 bases, and 14 bases lay in between. This CDR3 reads CASSSSRFDQPQHF. The DNA of the CDR3 is TGTGCCAGCAGTTCCTCGCGTTTCGACCAGCCCCAGCATTTT.

The chain combines TRBV28 with TRBJ2-2, with 10 bases lining up with TRBD1. The germline CDR1 and CDR2 sequences are MDHEN and SYDVKM. The CDR3 length is 16 residues. Germline trimming cut 1 base from V and 3 bases from J; bases unmatched to any gene: 2. The CDR3 DNA reads as TGTGCCAGCAGTTTATTCGGGACAGGGGACACCGGGGAGCTGTTTTTT. Protein product: CASSLFGTGDTGELFF.

The count of this clone is one. The chain has TRBV28 and TRBJ2-1; 13 nucleotides agree with TRBD2. V lost 6 bases, J lost 3 bases, and 8 bases stayed unmatched. CDR1 is MDHEN and CDR2 is SYDVKM in the germline V gene. This CDR3 is 17 amino acids long. This CDR3 is CASRRGTSGKYYNEQFF. The CDR3 coding sequence is TGTGCCAGCAGACGAGGGACTAGCGGGAAGTACTACAATGAGCAGTTCTTC.

V gene TRBV28 combines with J gene TRBJ2-7; D gene unclear. Germline assignment: CDR1 MDHEN and CDR2 SYDVKM. The CDR3 runs 12 residues. The CDR3: CAHSTPSYEQYF. As DNA, the CDR3 is TGTGCGCATTCTACCCCCTCCTACGAGCAGTACTTC.

This chain connects TRBV5-5 to TRBJ2-7; tentative D call: TRBD1 (6 bases). This CDR3 has 16 residues. Germline values: CDR1 SGHKS, CDR2 YYEKEE (reference sequence). Trimming took 4 bases from V and 0 from J, leaving 17 bases between them. CDR3 residues: CASSQGPGTFSYEQYF. Here the CDR3 DNA reads TGTGCCAGCAGCCAAGGTCCCGGGACATTCTCCTACGAGCAGTACTTC.

CDR3 in DNA: TGTGCCACCGGACGTTCGGGACAGGGAAATGAAAAACTGTTTTTT. This gives the protein CATGRSGQGNEKLFF. The chain uses TRBV19 and TRBJ1-4; TRBD1 agrees at 9 bases. V lost 10 bases to trimming and J lost 5 bases; unmatched junction nucleotides: 11. The CDR3 totals 15 residues. Germline V gene data show CDR1 as LNHDA and CDR2 as SQIVND (reference sequence).

This sequence joins TRBV7-8 and TRBJ1-2, with 7 positions matching TRBD1. This CDR3 region has 14 residues. CDR1 and CDR2 from the germline V gene are SGHVS and FQNEAQ. Trimming took 4 bases from V and 4 from J; bases not matched to a gene: 6. As DNA, the CDR3 is TGTGCCAGCAGCTACGCGGGACAGACCTATGGCTACACCTTC. Translated, it gives CASSYAGQTYGYTF.

V usage is TRBV11-2 and J usage is TRBJ2-3; D remains unclear. V lost 5 bases and J 2 bases, leaving 8 bases between the germline ends. The CDR3 is 13 residues long. The germline V gene has CDR1 SGHAT and CDR2 FQNNGV. The DNA of the CDR3 is TGTGCCAGCAGCCCCAGATACACAGATACGCAGTATTTT. It codes for CASSPRYTDTQYF.

V and J are TRBV1 and TRBJ1-2; TRBD1 was called by the table and not checked on the DNA. TRBV1 is annotated as a pseudogene. The CDR3 length is 14 residues. The CDR3: CTSSQGRRPTGYTF. CDR3 sequence (DNA): TGCACCAGCAGCCAAGGTCGCAGGCCGACCGGCTACACCTTC.

The chain recombines TRBV5-1 with TRBJ2-7; TRBD2 aligns across 11 bases. With 4 bases clipped from V and 5 bases from J, the junction kept 5 bases outside the gene matches. CDR1 is SGHRS, CDR2 YFSETQ, per germline. The CDR3 contains 14 residues. CDR3 coding DNA: TGCGCCAGCAGCCCCGGGACTAGCGGCCACGAGCAGTACTTC. It translates to CASSPGTSGHEQYF.

Concerning this clone: Other DNA sequences in the sample encode the same CDR3. The chain recombines TRBV28 with TRBJ2-7; D gene uncertain. This CDR3 has 12 amino acids. V dropped 5 bases and J dropped 2 bases, with 7 bases sitting between them. Germline V gene sequence: CDR1 MDHEN, CDR2 SYDVKM. The DNA for the CDR3 is TGTGCCAGCAGTCCATACCCCTACGAGCAGTACTTC. This translates into CASSPYPYEQYF.

The chain couples TRBV16 to TRBJ2-2; 8 nucleotides agree with TRBD1. Trimming removed 0 bases from V and 1 base from J; junction bases left unmatched: 1. The CDR3 runs 16 residues. From germline, CDR1 is KGHSY and CDR2 FQNENV. The CDR3 loop is CASSQSGTGNTGELFF. The CDR3, as DNA: TGTGCCAGCAGCCAATCGGGGACAGGGAACACCGGGGAGCTGTTTTTT.

This clone occurred once. V and J are TRBV6-1 and TRBJ2-1; 11 nucleotides match TRBD1. Looked up from germline, CDR1 is MNHNS and CDR2 is SASEGT. V lost 6 bases and J lost 7; bases outside the gene matches: 8. The CDR3 loop spans 15 amino acids. CDR3 in amino acids: CASRRGQGALNEQFF. DNA for the CDR3: TGTGCCAGCAGACGCGGACAGGGGGCGCTTAATGAGCAGTTCTTC.

The chain carries TRBV20-1 and TRBJ2-7; D unclear. Trimming cost V 6 bases and J 6 bases, with 12 bases left between them. CDR1 and CDR2 (germline): DFQATT, SNEGSKA (reference sequence). This CDR3 region has 11 residues. The CDR3 coding sequence is TGCAGTGCCAGACGACGCTTCGAGCAGTACTTC. It is translated as CSARRRFEQYF.

This chain uses TRBV6-6 with TRBJ2-1, with 11 bases lining up with TRBD2. The length of the CDR3 is 14 residues. Germline CDR1 is MNHNY and CDR2 is SVGAGI (reference sequence). Trimming took 8 bases from V and 7 from J; bases not matched to a gene: 7. The CDR3 coding sequence is TGTGCCAGCGCCAGACTAGCGGGGACGAATGAGCAGTTCTTC. It yields the protein CASARLAGTNEQFF.

This rearrangement joins TRBV6-5 to TRBJ2-7, with 14 bases matching TRBD2. Looked up from germline, CDR1 is MNHEY and CDR2 is SVGAGI. CDR3 length equals 14 residues. With 5 bases clipped from V and 12 bases from J, the junction kept 9 bases outside the gene matches. CDR3 DNA: TGTGCCAGCAGTAAATCCGGGACTAGCGGGAGCCGGTACTTC. It specifies CASSKSGTSGSRYF.

The genes are TRBV5-1 and TRBJ2-7, with 12 bases lining up with TRBD2. Germline V gives CDR1 SGHRS, CDR2 YFSETQ. There are 15 residues in the CDR3. V lost 5 bases to trimming and J lost 3 bases; unmatched junction nucleotides: 6. Here the CDR3 reads CASSSGTSGYYEQYF. DNA for the CDR3: TGCGCCAGCAGTTCCGGGACTAGCGGGTACTACGAGCAGTACTTC.

The J gene is TRBJ2-5, the V gene TRBV5-1, with 7 nucleotides matching TRBD1. The CDR3 is 13 amino acids. Per germline, CDR1 SGHRS and CDR2 YFSETQ. After removal of 2 bases from V and 5 bases from J, the junction contained 3 bases not matched to a gene. Here the CDR3 DNA reads TGCGCCAGCAGCTTCGACAGGGTGGAGACCCAGTACTTC. It is translated as CASSFDRVETQYF.

The V and J genes are TRBV19 and TRBJ2-7; 13 bases are a match to TRBD2. The V and J ends lost 7 bases and 2 bases, in that order; junction bases with no gene match: 8. CDR1 and CDR2 from the germline V gene are LNHDA and SQIVND (reference sequence). There are 16 residues in the CDR3. CDR3 in amino acids: CASTRGGTSGTYEQYF. CDR3 DNA sequence: TGTGCCAGTACCCGCGGGGGGACTAGCGGGACCTACGAGCAGTACTTC.

V gene TRBV11-2 combines with J gene TRBJ2-1; 12 nucleotides align to TRBD2. Germline lookup yields CDR1 SGHAT and CDR2 FQNNGV. The CDR3 runs to 16 residues. The V segment lost 3 bases and the J segment 9 bases; nucleotides outside the gene matches: 9. The CDR3 is CASSLQLAGGAGEQFF. CDR3 coding DNA: TGTGCCAGCAGCTTGCAACTAGCGGGAGGAGCTGGTGAGCAGTTCTTC.

The chain combines TRBV27 with TRBJ2-2; D uncertain. CDR1 is MNHEY and CDR2 is SMNVEV in the germline V gene (reference sequence). Trimming stripped 7 bases from V and 2 bases from J, with 11 bases between. The CDR3 is made up of 14 amino acids. The CDR3 DNA reads TGTGCCAGCACCACTGGAGCCAACACCGGGGAGCTGTTTTTT. This translates into CASTTGANTGELFF.

This chain connects TRBV7-9 to TRBJ2-5; a weak D match, TRBD2 (7 bases). Germline values: CDR1 SEHNR, CDR2 FQNEAQ (reference sequence). V was shortened by 6 bases and J by 2 bases, with 13 bases between the two germline ends. The CDR3 is 14 residues long. The CDR3 sequence: CASRVGGGQETQYF. In DNA, the CDR3 is TGTGCCAGCAGGGTGGGAGGGGGTCAAGAGACCCAGTACTTC. The full variable domain, completed using reference TRBV7-9 and TRBJ2-5, is DTGVSQNPRHKITKRGQNVTFRCDPISEHNRLYWYRQTLGQGPEFLTYFQNEAQLEKSRLLSDRFSAERPKGSFSTLEIQRTEQGDSAMYLCASRVGGGQETQYFGPGTRLLVL.